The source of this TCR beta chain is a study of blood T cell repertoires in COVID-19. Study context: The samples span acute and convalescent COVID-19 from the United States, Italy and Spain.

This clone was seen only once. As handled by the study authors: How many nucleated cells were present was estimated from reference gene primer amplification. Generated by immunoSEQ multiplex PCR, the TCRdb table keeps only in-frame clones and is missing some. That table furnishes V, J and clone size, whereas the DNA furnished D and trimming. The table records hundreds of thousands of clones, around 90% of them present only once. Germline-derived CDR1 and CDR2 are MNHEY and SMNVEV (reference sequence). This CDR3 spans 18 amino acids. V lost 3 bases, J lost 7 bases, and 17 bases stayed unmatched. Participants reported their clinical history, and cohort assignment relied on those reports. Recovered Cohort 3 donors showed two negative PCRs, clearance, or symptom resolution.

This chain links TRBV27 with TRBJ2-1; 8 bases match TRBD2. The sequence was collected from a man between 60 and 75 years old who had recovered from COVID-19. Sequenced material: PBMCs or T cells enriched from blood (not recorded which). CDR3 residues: CASSFRVGSGTLRNEQFF. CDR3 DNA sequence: TGTGCCAGCAGTTTTAGGGTTGGTAGCGGGACTCTCCGGAATGAGCAGTTCTTC.